The clone carrying this TCR beta chain was detected a few times. Seattle cases were enrolled at active infection and followed longitudinally. Data came from immunoSEQ multiplex PCR; TCRdb stores just in-frame clones and leaves some out. The sample shows 150,000 to 200,000 clones, roughly 80% of them seen only once. The germline CDR1 and CDR2 sequences are SGHAT and FQDESV (reference sequence). V was clipped by 7 bases and J by 4 bases, with 14 bases between them. The CDR3 is made up of 13 amino acids. The sample belongs to a study of blood T cell repertoires in COVID-19. The sequence was obtained from a woman aged 40 to 50 with COVID-19, enrolled during active disease. V usage is TRBV11-1 and J usage is TRBJ2-7; D possibly corresponds to TRBD2 (5 bases). Sequenced input: peripheral blood. The CDR3 DNA is TGTGCCAGCACCCTTGTGAGAGGGTACGAGCAGTACTTC. Protein sequence: CASTLVRGYEQYF.